A single sample is the source of the 20 T cell receptor beta chains below, sequenced in a study of OX40 agonist ivuxolimab in advanced cancers. Using immunoSEQ multiplex PCR, the repertoire was profiled, and TCRdb retains in-frame clones only, with some absent. The sample has 14,000 or so clones, around 80% seen once. This material consisted of CD4+ or CD8+ T cells sorted from blood, taken in a trial of the OX40 agonist ivuxolimab. The receptors here all came from an adult with an advanced solid tumor such as melanoma, head and neck, liver or kidney cancer.

V and J are TRBV30 and TRBJ2-4; D remains ambiguous. CDR3 length: 15 amino acids. Germline V gene sequence: CDR1 GTSNPN, CDR2 SVGIG (reference sequence). With 0 bases removed from V and 0 bases from J, the gap between germline ends came to 9 bases. The CDR3, as DNA: TGTGCCTGGAGTGTAACAGTGCTAGCCAAAAACATTCAGTACTTC. It encodes CAWSVTVLAKNIQYF.

The chain joins TRBV5-1 to TRBJ2-3, with 10 bases lining up with TRBD1. The CDR3 runs to 16 residues. V dropped 0 bases and J dropped 6; count of bases not matched to a gene: 7. The germline gives CDR1 SGHRS, CDR2 YFSETQ. CDR3 protein: CASSLGDRGLRDTQYF. The CDR3 DNA follows: TGCGCCAGCAGCTTGGGGGACAGGGGCCTCCGGGATACGCAGTATTTT.

The rearrangement joins TRBV7-9 to TRBJ2-1, with 8 positions matching TRBD2. Per germline, CDR1 SEHNR and CDR2 FQNEAQ (reference sequence). V trimming: 4 bases; J trimming: 9 bases; junction bases outside the gene matches: 2. This CDR3 has 12 residues. The CDR3 region has the DNA TGTGCCAGCAGCTCCCTAGCGGGTGAGCAGTTCTTC. Translated: CASSSLAGEQFF.

The chain joins TRBV19 to TRBJ1-5; tentatively, D is TRBD1 (5 bases). The CDR3 is 14 residues long. Germline V gives CDR1 LNHDA, CDR2 SQIVND (reference sequence). Trimming pared 0 bases from V and 7 bases from J, leaving 10 bases between. As DNA, the CDR3 is TGTGCCAGTAGTATAGAGAGGGGAGGCCAGCCCCAGCATTTT. Translated, it gives CASSIERGGQPQHF.

The gene calls are TRBV12-5 and TRBJ1-1, with D unclear. In germline, CDR1 is LGHNT, CDR2 FRNRAP. Trimming took 0 bases from V and 4 from J, leaving 15 bases between them. The length of the CDR3 is 16 residues. The CDR3 sequence: CASGLVRLGRVTEAFF. In DNA, the CDR3 is TGTGCTAGTGGTTTGGTACGGCTAGGAAGGGTCACTGAAGCTTTCTTT.

The rearrangement links TRBV13 to TRBJ2-1; 11 bases fit TRBD2. CDR3 length: 15 amino acids. Germline CDR1 reads PRHDT; CDR2 reads FYEKMQ (reference sequence). Trimming at V came to 5 bases and at J to 10 bases, leaving 10 bases not matched to a gene. The CDR3 DNA reads as TGTGCCAGCAGCACCCGGACTAGCGGGCTCAGGGAGCAGTTCTTC. It encodes CASSTRTSGLREQFF.

V is TRBV4-2 and J is TRBJ2-3; D ambiguous. The CDR3 contains 12 residues. V was shortened by 5 bases and J by 5 bases, with 8 bases between the two germline ends. CDR1 LGHNA and CDR2 YNFKEQ come from the germline V gene. In DNA form, the CDR3 reads TGTGCCAGCAGCTCAGAGGAAGATACGCAGTATTTT. Translated: CASSSEEDTQYF.

This sequence joins TRBV6-1 and TRBJ2-7; 7 positions match TRBD1. The CDR3 runs to 13 residues. The ends lost 4 bases at V and 3 bases at J; junction bases unmatched: 3. CDR1 is MNHNS and CDR2 is SASEGT in the germline V gene. The DNA for the CDR3 is TGTGCCAGCAGTGGGGCAGGGGGCTACGAGCAGTACTTC. It is translated as CASSGAGGYEQYF.

The J gene is TRBJ2-7, the V gene TRBV4-2; D not certain. Between the trimmed V and J ends, which lost 5 bases and 5 bases, there was a span of 16 bases. Germline V gives CDR1 LGHNA, CDR2 YNFKEQ. The CDR3 extends over 14 amino acids. The CDR3 bases are TGTGCCAGCAGCTTAGCTGTTTGGACCGACGAGCAGTACTTC. It encodes CASSLAVWTDEQYF.

The V call is TRBV13, the J call TRBJ1-3; 7 bases are a match to TRBD1. Germline V gives CDR1 PRHDT, CDR2 FYEKMQ (reference sequence). V shed 4 bases, J shed 0 bases, and the junction held 12 bases outside the gene matches. There are 18 residues in the CDR3. The CDR3: CASSSFTSTGVSGNTIYF. In nucleotides, the CDR3 is TGTGCCAGCAGCTCATTTACCTCAACAGGGGTCTCTGGAAACACCATATATTTT.

The J gene is TRBJ1-1, the V gene TRBV30, with TRBD1 matching over 7 bases. CDR3 size: 15 residues. Germline CDR1 and CDR2: GTSNPN and SVGIG (reference sequence). With 0 bases clipped from V and 4 bases from J, the junction kept 8 bases outside the gene matches. The CDR3, as DNA: TGTGCCTGGAGTGTAGGCGATTCAGGGGGCACTGAAGCTTTCTTT. Amino acid sequence: CAWSVGDSGGTEAFF.

The gene calls are TRBV6-1 and TRBJ2-1, with a weak D call TRBD2 (7 bases). Per the germline V gene, CDR1 is MNHNS and CDR2 is SASEGT. The V gene lost 11 bases and the J gene lost 6 bases, with 11 bases spanning the gap. The CDR3 covers 11 residues. CDR3: CAAGAGNEQFF. In DNA, the CDR3 is TGTGCCGCGGGGGCTGGCAATGAGCAGTTCTTC.

CDR3 protein: CASSQETSGSAYEQYF. The CDR3 DNA reads as TGTGCCAGCAGCCAAGAAACGAGCGGGAGTGCCTACGAGCAGTACTTC. The rearrangement links TRBV4-2 to TRBJ2-7, with 8 positions matching TRBD2. CDR3 length: 16 amino acids. CDR1 is LGHNA, CDR2 YNFKEQ, per germline. J gave up 2 bases and V 0 bases, and 6 bases lay outside the gene matches.

V usage is TRBV2 and J usage is TRBJ2-1; 8 bases agree with TRBD2. The J segment lost 2 bases and the V segment lost 3 bases, leaving 3 bases of the junction unmatched. This CDR3 contains 15 residues. Looked up from germline, CDR1 is SNHLY and CDR2 is FYNNEI. CDR3 sequence: CASSDYGGAYNEQFF. For the CDR3, the DNA is TGTGCCAGCAGTGATTACGGGGGGGCCTACAATGAGCAGTTCTTC. The full variable domain, in which reference TRBV2 and TRBJ2-1 provide the parts outside the CDR3, is EPEVTQTPSHQVTQMGQEVILRCVPISNHLYFYWYRQILGQKVEFLVSFYNNEISEKSEIFDDQFSVERPDGSNFTLKIRSTKLEDSAMYFCASSDYGGAYNEQFFGPGTRLTVL.

This chain joins TRBV6-1 and TRBJ2-1, with D perhaps matching TRBD2 (5 bases). In germline, CDR1 is MNHNS, CDR2 SASEGT. The CDR3 consists of 16 residues. V was trimmed by 0 bases and J by 4 bases, leaving 13 bases between them. CDR3 loop: CASSEAISEAYNEQFF. CDR3 nucleotide sequence: TGTGCCAGCAGTGAAGCGATTAGCGAGGCATACAATGAGCAGTTCTTC.

The V and J genes are TRBV27 and TRBJ2-1; maybe TRBD2 (6 bases). Germline V gene lookup returns CDR1 MNHEY and CDR2 SMNVEV (reference sequence). Between the trimmed V and J ends, which lost 8 bases and 6 bases, there was a span of 17 bases. This CDR3 region has 14 residues. This CDR3 is CASGELEGGNEQFF. The CDR3 DNA is TGTGCCAGCGGAGAGTTAGAGGGAGGCAATGAGCAGTTCTTC.

This chain connects TRBV4-1 to TRBJ2-7; weak D call: TRBD2 (5 bases). Trimming pared 4 bases from V and 3 bases from J, leaving 19 bases between. This CDR3 has 16 amino acids. Germline loops: CDR1 MGHRA, CDR2 YSYEKL. The CDR3 loop is CASSPQEASLLYEQYF. CDR3 sequence (DNA): TGCGCCAGCAGCCCGCAGGAGGCTAGCCTCCTCTACGAGCAGTACTTC.

This sequence joins TRBV2 and TRBJ1-2; TRBD1 aligns across 7 bases. J lost 4 bases, V lost 2 bases, and 7 bases had no gene match. This CDR3 comprises 15 residues. Germline CDR1 and CDR2: SNHLY and FYNNEI. For the CDR3, the DNA is TGTGCCAGCAGTGAACTTCCGACAGGGCCCTATGGCTACACCTTC. Encoded protein: CASSELPTGPYGYTF.

J is TRBJ2-1 and V is TRBV7-8, with unresolved D. This CDR3 has 16 residues. The germline V gene encodes CDR1 SGHVS and CDR2 FQNEAQ. V was shortened by 4 bases and J by 9 bases, with 22 bases between the two germline ends. The CDR3 region is CASSSDFGVFTSEQFF. In DNA, the CDR3 is TGTGCCAGCAGCTCGGATTTTGGGGTGTTTACAAGTGAGCAGTTCTTC.

There are a few counts of this clone. CDR3 protein: CASKGGREQYF. For the CDR3, the DNA is TGTGCCAGCAAAGGGGGCCGCGAGCAGTACTTC. The genes are TRBV6-1 and TRBJ2-7; 7 nucleotides line up with TRBD1. Per germline, CDR1 MNHNS and CDR2 SASEGT. This CDR3 is 11 amino acids long. The V segment lost 7 bases and the J segment 6 bases; nucleotides outside the gene matches: 3.